This T cell receptor beta chain was observed in a study of cytomegalovirus exposure and HLA in healthy donors. Study conclusions and caveats: As was reported, the classifier diagnosed cytomegalovirus status with high specificity and sensitivity. There were reportedly fewer N-insertions in an Asian-associated ancestry cluster than the approximately 670-donor mean, in a later analysis.

The CDR3 extends over 15 amino acids. The V gene's germline CDR1 is SSHAT and CDR2 FNYEAQ (reference sequence). Use of 60 Vbeta and 13 Jbeta primers characterized the PCR. Per the authors' pipeline: Unique TCR beta chains numbered about 79 million in a later analysis, with approximately 10 million shared. The table came from immunoSEQ multiplex PCR; TCRdb's copy has only in-frame clones and leaves some out. V and J calls and clone size are as listed in that table; D and trimming were resolved from the DNA. The profile covers approximately 130,000 clones, with around nine tenths appearing a single time and around 5.2% taken by the ten largest. Details on this clone: What it binds is not known. The junction departs from germline at one end; a sequencing error may be responsible.

Sequences were obtained from PBMCs. The gene calls are TRBV7-7 and TRBJ2-5, with 8 bases identical to TRBD1. This receptor was taken from a woman aged 25 to 39 in good health and CMV-seronegative. Here the CDR3 DNA reads TGTGCTAGCAGCTTAGGAGGGACAGGAAAAGAGACCCAGTACTTC. This gives the protein CASSLGGTGKETQYF.